Reported below is one TCR beta chain. Libraries were prepared by immunoSEQ multiplex PCR; TCRdb keeps only in-frame clonotypes and omits some of them. The data contain roughly 99,000 clones, almost 90% of them singletons. This specimen comes from a study of blood T cell repertoires in COVID-19. V gave up 4 bases and J gave up 1 base, with 14 bases separating them. From germline, CDR1 is SEHNR and CDR2 FQNEAQ (reference sequence). The CDR3 is made up of 16 amino acids. Material for sequencing was peripheral blood. The gene calls are TRBV7-9 and TRBJ1-3; tentatively, D is TRBD1 (5 bases). The receptor was derived from a man in his forties or fifties with COVID-19, enrolled during active disease. CDR3 loop: CASSSGGMSSGNTIYF. CDR3 nucleotide sequence: TGTGCCAGCAGCTCCGGGGGGATGAGTTCTGGAAACACCATATATTTT.